Listed here are 15 T cell receptor beta chains from one sample, sequenced in a study of T cell repertoires in cytomegalovirus infection. Their specific antigens are unknown. TCRdb re-analysed the reads in MiXCR, keeping a single row per CDR3 protein. The sample lists about 700,000 distinct CDR3 sequences, roughly a third seen once, with around a sixth in the top ten. The input for sequencing was cultured PBMCs, taken from culture after CMV antigen stimulation. These receptors originate from a human donor in good health (CMV status not recorded). Some clones in this sample may be carry-over from other donors' samples.

In this sample, this clonotype turned up many times. The chain combines TRBV7-2 with TRBJ2-7, with TRBD1 identical over 7 bases. Germline trimming cut 0 bases from V and 4 bases from J; bases unmatched to any gene: 6. CDR3 length: 15 residues. Per germline, CDR1 SGHTA and CDR2 FQGNSA. CDR3 in DNA: TGTGCCAGCAGCTTAGCAGACGACAGGGCTTACGAGCAGTACTTC. Protein: CASSLADDRAYEQYF.

The chain employs TRBV6-5 and TRBJ1-1; 7 bases match TRBD1. CDR3 length: 13 amino acids. CDR1 is MNHEY, CDR2 SVGAGI, per germline. Trimming cost V 5 bases and J 10 bases; bases outside gene matches: 10. CDR3 protein: CASSVTGLGRAFF. DNA of the CDR3: TGTGCCAGCAGTGTGACAGGGTTGGGACGAGCTTTCTTT.

J is TRBJ2-1 and V is TRBV29-1, with a possible D match to TRBD1 (6 bases). This CDR3 contains 12 residues. V lost 7 bases and J 5 bases, leaving 12 bases between the germline ends. Germline CDR1 SQVTM, CDR2 ANQGSEA. CDR3 in DNA: TGCAGCGCAGGGGACGGAGACAATGAGCAGTTCTTC. Translating gives CSAGDGDNEQFF.

The J gene is TRBJ2-5, the V gene TRBV29-1; a weak D match, TRBD2 (6 bases). From germline, CDR1 is SQVTM and CDR2 ANQGSEA. V was shortened by 6 bases and J by 5 bases, with 13 bases between the two germline ends. The length of the CDR3 is 12 residues. In DNA, the CDR3 is TGCAGCGTGGGAGGAGTTAAGGAGACCCAGTACTTC. As protein: CSVGGVKETQYF.

The chain combines TRBV5-4 with TRBJ2-3, with 9 nucleotides matching TRBD2. The junction had 22 bases not matched to a gene; V was cut back by 4 bases and J by 7 bases. The germline gives CDR1 SGHNT, CDR2 YYREEE (reference sequence). This CDR3 is built from 19 residues. The CDR3 loop reads CASSRRAGGVWTTSNTQYF. CDR3 sequence (DNA): TGTGCCAGCAGCCGGAGGGCGGGGGGGGTCTGGACGACGTCTAATACGCAGTATTTT.

This clonotype was counted at least ten times. The chain joins TRBV7-2 to TRBJ2-4; no reliable D call. The V gene lost 2 bases and the J gene lost 7 bases, with 12 bases spanning the gap. The CDR3 consists of 14 residues. Germline CDR1 is SGHTA and CDR2 is FQGNSA. This CDR3 is CASSLKGAGNIQYF. The CDR3 DNA follows: TGTGCCAGCAGCTTAAAAGGTGCTGGGAACATTCAGTACTTC.

The chain employs TRBV20-1 and TRBJ2-3, with 8 bases aligning to TRBD1. The CDR3 has 17 amino acids. Germline V CDR1 and CDR2: DFQATT, SNEGSKA (reference sequence). With V trimmed by 0 bases and J by 6 bases, 14 bases remained unmatched. The CDR3 DNA is TGCAGTGCTAGAGATCTGTTGGACAGGGTAGAATCGGATACGCAGTATTTT. Its translation is CSARDLLDRVESDTQYF.

V is TRBV27 and J is TRBJ2-7; D is uncertain. This CDR3 spans 14 amino acids. The germline V gene encodes CDR1 MNHEY and CDR2 SMNVEV (reference sequence). With 5 bases removed from V and 0 bases from J, the gap between germline ends came to 11 bases. This CDR3 reads CASSRDWGSYEQYF. As DNA, the CDR3 is TGTGCCAGCAGTCGAGACTGGGGCTCCTACGAGCAGTACTTC.

This clonotype was recorded many times. The chain has TRBV7-2 and TRBJ2-2, with TRBD1 matching 10 bases. V lost 1 base, J lost 5 bases, and 4 bases stayed unmatched. Germline CDR1 SGHTA, CDR2 FQGNSA. This CDR3 region has 16 residues. CDR3 bases: TGTGCCAGCAGCTTAGTTGGGACAGGGGTAACCGGGGAGCTGTTTTTT. Protein: CASSLVGTGVTGELFF.

In its sample, this clonotype was seen many times. The chain combines TRBV7-2 with TRBJ1-2; possible D gene TRBD1, 6 bases. Trimming removed 4 bases from V and 8 bases from J, with 14 bases in between. The length of the CDR3 is 13 residues. Germline V CDR1 and CDR2: SGHTA, FQGNSA. CDR3 DNA: TGTGCCAGCAGCTCCGACAGGCAGCTGGGCTACACCTTC. It specifies CASSSDRQLGYTF.

The chain carries TRBV7-3 and TRBJ2-1; 7 nucleotides line up with TRBD2. The J segment lost 5 bases and the V segment lost 4 bases, leaving 11 bases of the junction unmatched. This CDR3 spans 16 amino acids. CDR1 is SGHTA and CDR2 is FQGTGA in the germline V gene. CDR3 sequence: CASSSSGGSLNNEQFF. The CDR3 nucleotides are TGTGCCAGCAGCTCCTCCGGCGGGAGTCTCAACAATGAGCAGTTCTTC.

This clonotype was counted ten times or more. The rearrangement links TRBV7-2 to TRBJ2-2, with 10 bases matching TRBD2. Germline V gene lookup returns CDR1 SGHTA and CDR2 FQGNSA. The CDR3 extends over 16 amino acids. V was pared by 4 bases and J by 3 bases, with 5 bases of the junction left unmatched. The CDR3 reads CASSSTSGLDTGELFF. In nucleotides, the CDR3 is TGTGCCAGCAGCTCGACTAGCGGGTTAGACACCGGGGAGCTGTTTTTT.

The chain carries TRBV15 and TRBJ1-5, with D hard to call. This CDR3 has 15 amino acids. Trimming shortened V by 0 bases and J by 7 bases, and 13 bases separated the two germline ends. The V gene's germline CDR1 is LNHNV and CDR2 YYDKDF (reference sequence). The CDR3: CATSRDSGRQQPQHF. DNA for the CDR3: TGTGCCACCAGCAGAGATTCGGGCCGGCAACAGCCCCAGCATTTT.

This clonotype showed up just a few times. The rearrangement links TRBV20-1 to TRBJ2-6; D is unclear. Germline assignment: CDR1 DFQATT and CDR2 SNEGSKA (reference sequence). The V and J ends lost 6 bases and 0 bases respectively, with 6 bases between them. There are 13 residues in the CDR3. The CDR3: CSAPASGANVLTF. The CDR3 nucleotides are TGCAGTGCCCCGGCCTCTGGGGCCAACGTCCTGACTTTC.

The chain has TRBV12-3 or TRBV12-4 and TRBJ2-3; TRBD1 is a possible D gene (6 bases). This CDR3 has 14 residues. Trimming stripped 6 bases from V and 2 bases from J, with 12 bases between. The CDR3 coding sequence is TGTGCCAGCAGATTCGGACAGTCCACAGATACGCAGTATTTT. It specifies CASRFGQSTDTQYF.